Sequencing of this T cell receptor beta chain was carried out in a study of shared clonotypes between healthy human individuals. Healthy HIV-negative adults with no recent acute infections or vaccinations were recruited as donors. All donors were Caucasian adults living in Nashville, Tennessee. Of note for this clone: Other DNA sequences in this specimen translate into the identical CDR3.

V was clipped by 0 bases and J by 2 bases, with 2 bases between them. The CDR3 has 13 residues. Per the germline V gene, CDR1 is MNHEY and CDR2 is SMNVEV (reference sequence). Deep-level settings were used for running the assay. Each PCR replicate from the sorted subsets contained around 0.2 ug DNA, which is 25,000 to 30,000 T cell genomes. Some clones are missing from TCRdb's copy, which holds only in-frame ones; the method was immunoSEQ multiplex PCR. This table holds approximately 2.5 million clones, roughly 93% found once. Sequencing used naive CD4+ T cells from PBMCs. Documented subset: CD45RA+ positively selected. This receptor was obtained from a man between 18 and 35 years old in good health. Some clones in this sample may be carry-over from other donors' samples. This chain joins TRBV27 and TRBJ1-5; unclear D gene. The CDR3: CASSLSRNQPQHF. CDR3 nucleotide sequence: TGTGCCAGCAGTTTATCTCGCAATCAGCCCCAGCATTTT.